These 14 T cell receptor beta chains share one sample of origin, sequenced in a study of T cells in Graves' hyperthyroidism and ophthalmopathy (dated by TCRdb to about 2019). The receptor library was made with multiplex PCR. Sequenced on an Illumina HiSeq 2000. Amplification of TCR beta CDR3 regions was carried out from RNA transcripts. The TCR CDR3 was subjected to a first round of RT-PCR using the HTBI primer set and the Qiagen OneStep RT-PCR kit. TCRdb trimmed the raw reads at Q25, called clones with MiXCR and kept productive beta chains. One record per CDR3 amino acid sequence lists the most common genes and DNA. The sample table shows some 500,000 distinct CDR3 sequences, and about 16% are seen once. Around 28% of the sample belongs to the ten largest clones. Input material: blood. These receptors all stem from a woman under 40 with Graves' ophthalmopathy.

In its sample, this clonotype was seen a few times. The V gene is TRBV18, the J gene TRBJ1-4, with 7 bases identical to TRBD1. The CDR3 length is 16 residues. V dropped 3 bases and J dropped 3; count of bases not matched to a gene: 7. The germline V gene encodes CDR1 KGHSH and CDR2 LQKENI. The CDR3: CASSPKTGSANEKLFF. DNA of the CDR3: TGTGCCAGCTCACCGAAGACAGGGTCGGCTAATGAAAAACTGTTTTTT.

In its sample, this clonotype was seen many times. The chain joins TRBV7-3 to TRBJ2-1; 9 nucleotides match TRBD2. There are 16 residues in the CDR3. The ends lost 5 bases at V and 5 bases at J; junction bases unmatched: 10. Germline CDR1 and CDR2: SGHTA and FQGTGA. Here the CDR3 reads CASSIGPSGVNNEQFF. CDR3 bases: TGTGCCAGCAGCATCGGCCCTAGCGGGGTTAACAATGAGCAGTTCTTC. The full variable domain, in which reference TRBV7-3 and TRBJ2-1 provide the parts outside the CDR3, is GAGVSQTPSNKVTEKGKYVELRCDPISGHTALYWYRQSLGQGPEFLIYFQGTGAADDSGLPNDRFFAVRPEGSVSTLKIQRTERGDSAVYLCASSIGPSGVNNEQFFGPGTRLTVL.

This clonotype was recorded at least ten times. The chain is built from TRBV11-2 and TRBJ1-2; D is undetermined. This CDR3 contains 15 residues. Germline V gene data show CDR1 as SGHAT and CDR2 as FQNNGV. V lost 0 bases, J lost 4 bases, and 12 bases lay in between. The CDR3 here is CASSLEAGGGYGYTF. The CDR3 bases are TGTGCCAGCAGCTTAGAGGCGGGCGGCGGCTATGGCTACACCTTC.

J is TRBJ2-5 and V is TRBV7-2; the match to TRBD2 covers 15 bases. This CDR3 has 16 amino acids. Germline CDR1 and CDR2: SGHTA and FQGNSA. V was pared by 5 bases and J by 3 bases, with 4 bases of the junction left unmatched. CDR3 bases: TGTGCCAGCAGCCAAAGGACTAGCGGGAGGGAAGAGACCCAGTACTTC. Residues: CASSQRTSGREETQYF.

This clonotype was counted a few times. V gene TRBV7-8 combines with J gene TRBJ2-2; 7 bases line up with TRBD2. V shed 2 bases, J shed 4 bases, and the junction held 7 bases outside the gene matches. Germline V CDR1 and CDR2: SGHVS, FQNEAQ. The CDR3 length is 16 residues. This chain's CDR3 is CASSLRGSLSTGELFF. The CDR3 nucleotides are TGTGCCAGCAGCTTACGCGGGAGCCTGAGCACCGGGGAGCTGTTTTTT. The full variable domain, rest sourced from reference TRBV7-8 and TRBJ2-2, is GAGVSQSPRYKVAKRGQDVALRCDPISGHVSLFWYQQALGQGPEFLTYFQNEAQLDKSGLPSDRFFAERPEGSVSTLKIQRTQQEDSAVYLCASSLRGSLSTGELFFGEGSRLTVL.

This clonotype was detected ten times or more. This chain connects TRBV7-2 to TRBJ2-7, with TRBD1 matching over 12 bases. Germline V gene sequence: CDR1 SGHTA, CDR2 FQGNSA. The CDR3 consists of 14 residues. The V and J ends lost 4 bases and 9 bases, in that order; junction bases with no gene match: 7. For the CDR3, the DNA is TGTGCCAGCAGCTCCACGGGACAGGGGGCAAGGCAGTACTTC. Translation gives CASSSTGQGARQYF.

This chain joins TRBV7-2 and TRBJ1-4; 9 bases are a match to TRBD1. The CDR3 loop spans 16 amino acids. Per germline, CDR1 SGHTA and CDR2 FQGNSA. V lost 5 bases and J lost 7; bases outside the gene matches: 11. The CDR3 sequence: CASSTRRGTGSEKLFF. In DNA, the CDR3 is TGTGCCAGCAGCACCAGACGGGGGACAGGGAGTGAAAAACTGTTTTTT. The complete variable domain, with remaining parts taken from reference TRBV7-2 and TRBJ1-4, reads GAGVSQSPSNKVTEKGKDVELRCDPISGHTALYWYRQSLGQGLEFLIYFQGNSAPDKSGLPSDRFSAERTGGSVSTLTIQRTQQEDSAVYLCASSTRRGTGSEKLFFGSGTQLSVL.

The sample holds many counts of this clonotype. The rearrangement links TRBV29-1 to TRBJ1-1; no reliable D call. The CDR3 runs to 13 residues. Trimming stripped 4 bases from V and 1 base from J, with 10 bases between. Germline V gene lookup returns CDR1 SQVTM and CDR2 ANQGSEA. The CDR3 bases are TGCAGCGTTGTGGTCCTTCCGAACACTGAAGCTTTCTTT. Amino acids: CSVVVLPNTEAFF.

This clonotype was seen only a few times. V is TRBV6-5 and J is TRBJ2-1; the D gene could be TRBD1 or TRBD2 (5 bases each). The CDR3 loop spans 17 amino acids. Germline CDR1 and CDR2: MNHEY and SVGAGI. The ends were cut back, 2 bases at V and 3 bases at J, with 17 bases in the middle. This chain's CDR3 is CASSYRSGPPLYNEQFF. CDR3 sequence (DNA): TGTGCCAGCAGTTACCGTTCGGGACCCCCCCTCTACAATGAGCAGTTCTTC.

Only a few counts were recorded for this clonotype. The chain carries TRBV24-1 and TRBJ1-5; possibly TRBD1 for D (5 bases). The CDR3 totals 14 residues. CDR1 is KGHDR, CDR2 SFDVKD, per germline. Deletions cut 7 bases from V and 6 bases from J, with 15 bases between. CDR3 in DNA: TGTGCCACCAGGGCCCGGGGGACGGGTCAGCCCCAGCATTTT. Amino acids: CATRARGTGQPQHF.

The genes are TRBV5-8 and TRBJ1-5; D not certain. V was clipped by 4 bases and J by 6 bases, with 14 bases between them. This CDR3 has 14 amino acids. Per the germline V gene, CDR1 is SGHTS and CDR2 is YDEGEE. Written as DNA, the CDR3 is TGTGCCAGCAGCCAGAGGGTGATTCTTCAGCCCCAGCATTTT. Amino acid sequence: CASSQRVILQPQHF.

This CDR3 is CASSSGLAGAYEQFF. CDR3 sequence (DNA): TGCGCCAGCAGTTCAGGACTAGCGGGAGCCTATGAGCAGTTCTTC. The V and J genes are TRBV5-1 and TRBJ2-1; 13 bases align to TRBD2. The CDR3 spans 15 residues. The trim removed 5 bases at V and 8 bases at J, leaving 7 bases unmatched. Per germline, CDR1 SGHRS and CDR2 YFSETQ.

The chain links TRBV6-2 or TRBV6-3 to TRBJ1-3; D uncertain. There are 14 residues in the CDR3. In germline, CDR1 is MNHEY, CDR2 SVGEGT. V was trimmed by 11 bases and J by 0 bases, leaving 14 bases between them. This chain's CDR3 is CASQRSDSGNTIYF. DNA for the CDR3: TGTGCCTCCCAACGCTCAGACTCTGGAAACACCATATATTTT.

This clonotype was detected many times. Written as DNA, the CDR3 is TGTGCCAGCAGTTATACAGGGGGCTACTATGGCTACACCTTC. Translating it yields CASSYTGGYYGYTF. This chain joins TRBV6-5 and TRBJ1-2; 9 positions match TRBD1. V dropped 3 bases and J dropped 3; count of bases not matched to a gene: 2. Germline lookup yields CDR1 MNHEY and CDR2 SVGAGI. The CDR3 extends over 14 amino acids.